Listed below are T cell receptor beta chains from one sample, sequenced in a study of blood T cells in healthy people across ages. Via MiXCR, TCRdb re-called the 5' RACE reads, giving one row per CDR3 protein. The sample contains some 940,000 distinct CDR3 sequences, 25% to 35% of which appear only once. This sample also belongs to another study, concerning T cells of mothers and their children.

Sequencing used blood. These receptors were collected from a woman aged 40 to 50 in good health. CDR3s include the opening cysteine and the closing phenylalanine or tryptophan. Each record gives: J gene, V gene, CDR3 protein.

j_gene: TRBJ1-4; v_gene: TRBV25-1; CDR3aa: CASSEEGSPREKLFF
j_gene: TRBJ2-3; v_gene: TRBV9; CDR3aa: CASSDRVSTDTQYF
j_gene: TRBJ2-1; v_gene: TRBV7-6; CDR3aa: CASSSRGLKNEQFF
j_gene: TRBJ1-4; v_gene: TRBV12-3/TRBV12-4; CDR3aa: CASSLDRGKLFF
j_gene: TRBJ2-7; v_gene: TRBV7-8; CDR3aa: CASLEGGTYEQYF
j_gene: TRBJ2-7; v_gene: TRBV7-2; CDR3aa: CASSLIGETEQYF
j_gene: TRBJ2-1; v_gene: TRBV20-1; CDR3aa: CSARLSGTKYNEQFF
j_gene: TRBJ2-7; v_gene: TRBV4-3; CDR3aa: CASSQGGAGIYEQYF
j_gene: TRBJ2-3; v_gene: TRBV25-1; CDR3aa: CASSATVLRTTDTQYF
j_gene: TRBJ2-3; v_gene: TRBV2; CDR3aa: CARKGLAGWGLTDTQYF
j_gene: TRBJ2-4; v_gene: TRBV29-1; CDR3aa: CSVERGGRGAKNIQYF
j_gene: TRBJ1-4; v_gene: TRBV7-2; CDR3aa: CASSYGLRKSEKLFF